The subject of this entry is one TCR beta chain. Its cognate antigen is unknown. The assay was immunoSEQ multiplex PCR, and TCRdb's table has in-frame clones only and misses some. The table lists roughly 20,000 clones, approximately 90% of them singletons. Time point of the sample: week 3, after first cycle of checkpoint inhibitor. One draw preceded checkpoint blockade; another followed its first cycle at week 3. The sample originates from a study of blood T cell dynamics during melanoma immunotherapy. Study background: Metastatic melanoma patients received first-line pembrolizumab or nivolumab plus ipilimumab.

Notes on the study in general: Disease-control patients' PBMC repertoires became either more clonal or more diverse at W3.

The TCR sequence derives from a human donor with melanoma. Sequenced material: blood, taken from a patient treated with checkpoint blockade.

CDR3 nucleotide sequence: TGTGCCAGCCTTTCGGCAGATAAGAGGTACGAGCAGTACTTC. Translation gives CASLSADKRYEQYF. The chain has TRBV28 and TRBJ2-5; D unclear. The DNA matches TRBJ2-7 better at its end, which makes the J call doubtful. This CDR3 has 14 residues. Germline loops: CDR1 MDHEN, CDR2 SYDVKM.